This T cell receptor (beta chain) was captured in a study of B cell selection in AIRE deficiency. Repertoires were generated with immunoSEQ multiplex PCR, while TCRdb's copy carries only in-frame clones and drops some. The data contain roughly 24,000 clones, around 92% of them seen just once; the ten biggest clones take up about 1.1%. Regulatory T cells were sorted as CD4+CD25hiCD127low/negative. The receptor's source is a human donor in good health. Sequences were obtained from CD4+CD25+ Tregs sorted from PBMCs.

The CDR3 loop reads CASSAGTDSGNTIYF. CDR3 bases: TGTGCCAGCAGCGCGGGGACGGACTCTGGAAACACCATATATTTT. The chain couples TRBV6-4 to TRBJ1-3; D possibly corresponds to TRBD1 (5 bases). There are 15 residues in the CDR3. V dropped 6 bases and J dropped 0 bases, with 12 bases sitting between them. The V gene's germline CDR1 is MRHNA and CDR2 SNTAGT.